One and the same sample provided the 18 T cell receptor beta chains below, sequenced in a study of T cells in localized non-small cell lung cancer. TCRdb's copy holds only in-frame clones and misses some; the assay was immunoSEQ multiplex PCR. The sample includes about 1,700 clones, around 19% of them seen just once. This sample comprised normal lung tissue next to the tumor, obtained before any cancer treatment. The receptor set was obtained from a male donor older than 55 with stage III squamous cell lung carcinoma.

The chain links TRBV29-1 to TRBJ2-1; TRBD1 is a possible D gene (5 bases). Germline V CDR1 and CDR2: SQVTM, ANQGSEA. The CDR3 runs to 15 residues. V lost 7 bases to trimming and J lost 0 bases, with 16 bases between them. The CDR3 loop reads CSAAVRASSYNEQFF. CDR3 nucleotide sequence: TGCAGCGCCGCGGTCAGGGCGAGCTCCTACAATGAGCAGTTCTTC.

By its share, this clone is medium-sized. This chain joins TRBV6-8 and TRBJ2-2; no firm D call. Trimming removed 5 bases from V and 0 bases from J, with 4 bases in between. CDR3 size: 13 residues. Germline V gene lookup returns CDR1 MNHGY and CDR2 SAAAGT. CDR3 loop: CASSVANTGELFF. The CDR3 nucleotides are TGTGCCAGCAGTGTGGCGAACACCGGGGAGCTGTTTTTT.

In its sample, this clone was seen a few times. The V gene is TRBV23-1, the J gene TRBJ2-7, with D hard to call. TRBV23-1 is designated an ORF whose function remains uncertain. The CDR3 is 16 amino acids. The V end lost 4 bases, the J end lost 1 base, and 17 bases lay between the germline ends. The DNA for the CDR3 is TGCGCCAGCAGTCCCAACCGGCCGAGAGAATCCTACGAGCAGTACTTC. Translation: CASSPNRPRESYEQYF.

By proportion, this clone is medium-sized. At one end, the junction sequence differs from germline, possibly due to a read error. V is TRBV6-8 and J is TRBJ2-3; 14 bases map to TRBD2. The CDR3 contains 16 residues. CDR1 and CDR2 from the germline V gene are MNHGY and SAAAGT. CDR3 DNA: TGTGCCAGCAGTGACTCGACTAGCGGGGGGGCAGATACGCAGTATTTT. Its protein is CASSDSTSGGADTQYF.

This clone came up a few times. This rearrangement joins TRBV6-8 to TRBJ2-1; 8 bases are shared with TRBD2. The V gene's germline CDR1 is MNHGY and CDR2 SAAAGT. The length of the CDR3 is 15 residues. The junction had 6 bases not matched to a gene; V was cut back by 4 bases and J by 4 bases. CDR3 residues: CASSSRGDLYNEQFF. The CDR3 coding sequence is TGTGCCAGCAGTTCGCGGGGGGACCTTTACAATGAGCAGTTCTTC.

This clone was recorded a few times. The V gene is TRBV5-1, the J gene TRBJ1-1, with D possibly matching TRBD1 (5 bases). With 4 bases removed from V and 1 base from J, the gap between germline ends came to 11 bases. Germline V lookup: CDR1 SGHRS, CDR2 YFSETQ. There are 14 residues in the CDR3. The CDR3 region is CASSHGGENTEAFF. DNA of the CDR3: TGCGCCAGCAGCCACGGGGGTGAGAACACTGAAGCTTTCTTT.

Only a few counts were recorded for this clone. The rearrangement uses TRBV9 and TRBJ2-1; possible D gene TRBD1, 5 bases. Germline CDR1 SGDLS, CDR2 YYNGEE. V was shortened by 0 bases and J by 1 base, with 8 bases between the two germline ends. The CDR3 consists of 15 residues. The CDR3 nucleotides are TGTGCCAGCAGCGTAGAGGGGCAGTCCTACAATGAGCAGTTCTTC. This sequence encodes CASSVEGQSYNEQFF.

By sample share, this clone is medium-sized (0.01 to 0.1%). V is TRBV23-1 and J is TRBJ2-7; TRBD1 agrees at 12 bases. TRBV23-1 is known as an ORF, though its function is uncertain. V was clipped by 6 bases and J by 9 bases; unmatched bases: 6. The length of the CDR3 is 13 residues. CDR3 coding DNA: TGCGCCAGCAGCTCGGGACAGGGGGCATTGCAGTACTTC. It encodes CASSSGQGALQYF.

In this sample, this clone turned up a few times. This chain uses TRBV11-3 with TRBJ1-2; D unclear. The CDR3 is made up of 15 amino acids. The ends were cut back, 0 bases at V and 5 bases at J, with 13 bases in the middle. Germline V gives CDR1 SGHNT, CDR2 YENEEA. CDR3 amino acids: CASSLDPLGRYGYTF. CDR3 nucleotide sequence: TGTGCCAGCAGCTTAGACCCCCTTGGAAGGTATGGCTACACCTTC.

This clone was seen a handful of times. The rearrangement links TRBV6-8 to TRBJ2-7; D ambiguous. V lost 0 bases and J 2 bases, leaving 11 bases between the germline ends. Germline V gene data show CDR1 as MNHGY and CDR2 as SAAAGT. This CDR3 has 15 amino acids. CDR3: CASSYSPDGAYEQYF. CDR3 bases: TGTGCCAGCAGTTACTCGCCGGACGGAGCCTACGAGCAGTACTTC.

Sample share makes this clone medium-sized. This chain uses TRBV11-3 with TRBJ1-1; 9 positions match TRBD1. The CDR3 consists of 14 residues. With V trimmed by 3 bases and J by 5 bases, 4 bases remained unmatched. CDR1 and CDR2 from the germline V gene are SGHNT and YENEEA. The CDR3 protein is CASSLGTGITEAFF. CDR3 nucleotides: TGTGCCAGCAGCTTGGGGACAGGGATTACTGAAGCTTTCTTT.

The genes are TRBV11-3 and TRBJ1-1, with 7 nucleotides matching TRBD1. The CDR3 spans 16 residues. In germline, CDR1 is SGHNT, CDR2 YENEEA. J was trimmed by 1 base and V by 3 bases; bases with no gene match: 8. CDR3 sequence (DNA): TGTGCCAGCAGCTTGTCGTCGGGACAGAGGAACACTGAAGCTTTCTTT. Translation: CASSLSSGQRNTEAFF.

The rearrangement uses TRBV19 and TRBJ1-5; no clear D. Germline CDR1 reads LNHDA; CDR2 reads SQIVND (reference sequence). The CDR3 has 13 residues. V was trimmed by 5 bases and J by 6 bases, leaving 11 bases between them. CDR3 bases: TGTGCCAGTAGTTATGCCTCCGGTCAGCCCCAGCATTTT. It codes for CASSYASGQPQHF. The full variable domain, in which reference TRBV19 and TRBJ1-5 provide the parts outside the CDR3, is DGGITQSPKYLFRKEGQNVTLSCEQNLNHDAMYWYRQDPGQGLRLIYYSQIVNDFQKGDIAEGYSVSREKKESFPLTVTSAQKNPTAFYLCASSYASGQPQHFGDGTRLSIL.

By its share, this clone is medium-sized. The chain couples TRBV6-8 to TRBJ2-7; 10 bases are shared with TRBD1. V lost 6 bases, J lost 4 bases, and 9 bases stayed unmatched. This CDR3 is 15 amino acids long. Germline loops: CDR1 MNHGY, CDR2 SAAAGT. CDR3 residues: CASRILTGGRYEQYF. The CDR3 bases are TGTGCCAGCAGAATCTTGACAGGGGGCAGGTACGAGCAGTACTTC.

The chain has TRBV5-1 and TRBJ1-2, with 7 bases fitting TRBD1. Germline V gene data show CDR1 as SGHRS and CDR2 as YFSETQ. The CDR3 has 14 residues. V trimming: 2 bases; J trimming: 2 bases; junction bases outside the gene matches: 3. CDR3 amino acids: CASSFEGANYGYTF. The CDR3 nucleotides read TGCGCCAGCAGCTTCGAGGGGGCAAACTATGGCTACACCTTC.

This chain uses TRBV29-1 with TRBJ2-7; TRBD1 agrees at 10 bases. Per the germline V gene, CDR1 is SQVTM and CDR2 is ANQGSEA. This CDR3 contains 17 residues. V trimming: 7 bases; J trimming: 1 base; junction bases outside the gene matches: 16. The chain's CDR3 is CSAHWDRGPLISYEQYF. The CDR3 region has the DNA TGCAGCGCCCACTGGGACAGGGGCCCCTTGATATCCTACGAGCAGTACTTC.

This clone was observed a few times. CDR3 region: CASSLPGTVETQYF. The CDR3 nucleotides read TGTGCCAGCAGCTTGCCCGGGACCGTGGAGACCCAGTACTTC. This rearrangement joins TRBV11-3 to TRBJ2-5, with D perhaps TRBD1 or TRBD2 (5 bases each). Germline V gene sequence: CDR1 SGHNT, CDR2 YENEEA. The V end was cut by 3 bases, the J end by 5 bases, with 13 bases between. This CDR3 comprises 14 residues.

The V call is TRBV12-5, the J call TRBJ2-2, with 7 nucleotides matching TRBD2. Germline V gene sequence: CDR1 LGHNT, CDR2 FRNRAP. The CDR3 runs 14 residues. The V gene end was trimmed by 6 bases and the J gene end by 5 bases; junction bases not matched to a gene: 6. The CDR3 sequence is CASGAGQRTGELFF. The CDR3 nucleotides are TGTGCTAGTGGAGCGGGGCAGAGGACCGGGGAGCTGTTTTTT.